This T cell receptor beta chain originates from a study of T cells in Graves' hyperthyroidism and ophthalmopathy. The source material, RNA transcripts, was used to amplify TCR beta CDR3 regions. HTBI primers were used for first-round RT-PCR of the TCR CDR3. TCRdb re-called the multiplex PCR reads through MiXCR, storing one row per CDR3 protein. The sample consists of about 380,000 distinct CDR3 sequences, roughly 12% of them appearing once. Germline CDR1 is LNHDA and CDR2 is SQIVND (reference sequence). This CDR3 contains 14 residues. V was trimmed by 1 base and J by 0 bases, leaving 7 bases between them.

The J gene is TRBJ2-7, the V gene TRBV19; D gene ambiguous. Sequencing was carried out using blood. This clonotype was obtained from a man between 25 and 39 years old with Graves' hyperthyroidism that later progressed to Graves' ophthalmopathy. The CDR3 region is CASSIGLHSYEQYF. CDR3 nucleotides: TGTGCCAGTAGTATAGGTTTACACTCCTACGAGCAGTACTTC.